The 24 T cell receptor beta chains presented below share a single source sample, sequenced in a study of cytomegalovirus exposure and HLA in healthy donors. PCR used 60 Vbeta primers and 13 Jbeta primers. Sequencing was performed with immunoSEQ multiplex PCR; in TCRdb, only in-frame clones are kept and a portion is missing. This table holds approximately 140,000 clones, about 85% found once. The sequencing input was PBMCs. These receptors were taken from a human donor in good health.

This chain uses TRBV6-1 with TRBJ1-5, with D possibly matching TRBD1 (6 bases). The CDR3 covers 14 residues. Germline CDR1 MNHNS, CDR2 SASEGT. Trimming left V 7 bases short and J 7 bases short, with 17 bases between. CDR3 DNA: TGTGCCAGCACCAACACAGGGTATGGACAGCCCCAGCATTTT. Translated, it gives CASTNTGYGQPQHF.

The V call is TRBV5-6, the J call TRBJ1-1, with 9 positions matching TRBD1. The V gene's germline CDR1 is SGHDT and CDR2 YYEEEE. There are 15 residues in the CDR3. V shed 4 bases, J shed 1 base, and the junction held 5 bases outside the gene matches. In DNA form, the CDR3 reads TGTGCCAGCAGCCCCAGGACAGGGGCGAACACTGAAGCTTTCTTT. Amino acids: CASSPRTGANTEAFF.

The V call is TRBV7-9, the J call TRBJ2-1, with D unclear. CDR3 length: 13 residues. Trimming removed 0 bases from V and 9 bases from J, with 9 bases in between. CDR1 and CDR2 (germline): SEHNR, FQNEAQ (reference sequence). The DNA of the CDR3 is TGTGCCAGCAGCTTAGCGGTAGAACTTGAGCAGTTCTTC. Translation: CASSLAVELEQFF.

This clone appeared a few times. CDR3 sequence: CASSYHSGGDEQFF. The CDR3 DNA follows: TGTGCCAGCAGCTACCATAGCGGGGGGGATGAGCAGTTCTTC. The V call is TRBV7-2, the J call TRBJ2-1; the match to TRBD2 covers 11 bases. V gave up 4 bases and J gave up 8 bases; unmatched junction bases: 4. The CDR3 contains 14 residues. CDR1 and CDR2 from the germline V gene are SGHTA and FQGNSA.

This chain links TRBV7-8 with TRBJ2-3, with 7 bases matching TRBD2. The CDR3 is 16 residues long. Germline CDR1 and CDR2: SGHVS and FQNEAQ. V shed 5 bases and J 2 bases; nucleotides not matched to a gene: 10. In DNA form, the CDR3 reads TGTGCCAGCAGCAAGGGGACTACCGAAGCCACAGATACGCAGTATTTT. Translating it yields CASSKGTTEATDTQYF.

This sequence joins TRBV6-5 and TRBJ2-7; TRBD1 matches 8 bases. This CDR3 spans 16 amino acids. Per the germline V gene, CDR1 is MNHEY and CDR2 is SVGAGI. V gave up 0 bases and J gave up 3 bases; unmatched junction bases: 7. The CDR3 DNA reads TGTGCCAGCAGTTACTCTTCCGGGACAGGAGTCTACGAGCAGTACTTC. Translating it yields CASSYSSGTGVYEQYF.

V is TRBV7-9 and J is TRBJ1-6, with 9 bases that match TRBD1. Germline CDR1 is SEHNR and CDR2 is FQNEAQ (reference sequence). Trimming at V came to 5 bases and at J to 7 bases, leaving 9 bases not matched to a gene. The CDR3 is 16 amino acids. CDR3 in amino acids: CASSPLGGQGNSPLHF. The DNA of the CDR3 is TGTGCCAGCAGCCCCCTTGGGGGACAGGGAAATTCACCCCTCCACTTT.

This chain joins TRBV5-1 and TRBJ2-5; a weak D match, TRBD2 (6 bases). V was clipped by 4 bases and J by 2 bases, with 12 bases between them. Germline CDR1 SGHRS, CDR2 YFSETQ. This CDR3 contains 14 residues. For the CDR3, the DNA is TGCGCCAGCAGCCGGGGACTTTTTCAAGAGACCCAGTACTTC. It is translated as CASSRGLFQETQYF.

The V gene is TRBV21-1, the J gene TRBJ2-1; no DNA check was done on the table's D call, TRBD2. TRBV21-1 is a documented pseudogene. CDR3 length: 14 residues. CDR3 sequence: CASSRTSTNNEQFF. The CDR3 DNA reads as TGTGCCAGCAGCCGGACTAGCACTAACAATGAGCAGTTCTTC.

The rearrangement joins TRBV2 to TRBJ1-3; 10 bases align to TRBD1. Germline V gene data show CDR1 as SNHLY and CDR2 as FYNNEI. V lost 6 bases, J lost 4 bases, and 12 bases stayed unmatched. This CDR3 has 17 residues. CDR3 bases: TGTGCCAGCAGACGGGACAGGGGATTTTTTGCGGGAAACACCATATATTTT. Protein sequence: CASRRDRGFFAGNTIYF. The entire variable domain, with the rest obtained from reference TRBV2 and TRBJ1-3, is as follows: EPEVTQTPSHQVTQMGQEVILRCVPISNHLYFYWYRQILGQKVEFLVSFYNNEISEKSEIFDDQFSVERPDGSNFTLKIRSTKLEDSAMYFCASRRDRGFFAGNTIYFGEGSWLTVV.

The chain's CDR3 is CATSRTGGDRLRGEQYF. In DNA form, the CDR3 reads TGTGCCACCAGCAGAACAGGGGGCGACCGCTTAAGGGGCGAGCAGTACTTC. The rearrangement joins TRBV15 to TRBJ2-7; 9 bases fit TRBD1. Germline trimming cut 2 bases from V and 6 bases from J; bases unmatched to any gene: 14. CDR1 and CDR2 from the germline V gene are LNHNV and YYDKDF (reference sequence). The CDR3 contains 17 residues.

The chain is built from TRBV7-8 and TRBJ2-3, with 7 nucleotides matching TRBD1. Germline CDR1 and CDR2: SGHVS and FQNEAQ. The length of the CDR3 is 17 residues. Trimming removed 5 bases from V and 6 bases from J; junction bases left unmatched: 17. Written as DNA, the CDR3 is TGTGCCAGCAGCCAAACCCAAGTAGGGTACAGGGGTGATACGCAGTATTTT. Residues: CASSQTQVGYRGDTQYF.

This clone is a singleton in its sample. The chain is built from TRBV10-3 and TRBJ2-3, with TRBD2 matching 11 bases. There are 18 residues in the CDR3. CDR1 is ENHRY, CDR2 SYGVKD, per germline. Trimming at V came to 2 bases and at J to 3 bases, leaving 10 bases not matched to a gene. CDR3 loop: CAISERSASGRPTDTQYF. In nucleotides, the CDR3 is TGTGCCATCAGTGAGCGTTCGGCTAGCGGGAGGCCTACAGATACGCAGTATTTT.

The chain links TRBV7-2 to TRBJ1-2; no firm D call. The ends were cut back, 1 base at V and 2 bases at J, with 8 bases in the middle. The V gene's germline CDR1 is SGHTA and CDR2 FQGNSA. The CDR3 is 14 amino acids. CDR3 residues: CASSLVRHNYGYTF. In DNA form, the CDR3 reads TGTGCCAGCAGCTTAGTGAGGCACAACTATGGCTACACCTTC. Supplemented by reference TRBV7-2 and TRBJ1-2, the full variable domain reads GAGVSQSPSNKVTEKGKDVELRCDPISGHTALYWYRQSLGQGLEFLIYFQGNSAPDKSGLPSDRFSAERTGGSVSTLTIQRTQQEDSAVYLCASSLVRHNYGYTFGSGTRLTVV.

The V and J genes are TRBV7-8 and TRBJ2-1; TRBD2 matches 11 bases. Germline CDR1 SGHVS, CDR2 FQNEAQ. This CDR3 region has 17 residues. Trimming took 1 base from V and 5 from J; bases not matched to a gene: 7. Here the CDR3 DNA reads TGTGCCAGCAGCTTAGTGACTAGCGGGGAATTCAACAATGAGCAGTTCTTC. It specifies CASSLVTSGEFNNEQFF.

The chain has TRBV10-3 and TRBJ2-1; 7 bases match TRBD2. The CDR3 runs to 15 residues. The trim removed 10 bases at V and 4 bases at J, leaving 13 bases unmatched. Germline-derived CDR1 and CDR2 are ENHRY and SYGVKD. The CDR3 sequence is CATRSGSSGYNEQFF. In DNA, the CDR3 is TGTGCCACCAGAAGCGGGTCTAGCGGTTACAATGAGCAGTTCTTC.

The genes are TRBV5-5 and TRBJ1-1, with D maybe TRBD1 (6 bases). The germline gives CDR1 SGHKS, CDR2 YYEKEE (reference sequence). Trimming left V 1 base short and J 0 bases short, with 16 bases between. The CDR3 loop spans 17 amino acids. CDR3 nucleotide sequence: TGTGCCAGCAGCTTGAGGATCAGGGGAGGGATGAACACTGAAGCTTTCTTT. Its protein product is CASSLRIRGGMNTEAFF.

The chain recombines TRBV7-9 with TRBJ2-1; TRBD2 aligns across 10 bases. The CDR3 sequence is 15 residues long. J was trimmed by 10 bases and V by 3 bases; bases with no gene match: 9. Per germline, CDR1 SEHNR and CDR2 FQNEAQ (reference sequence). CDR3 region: CASSFLAGVTVEQFF. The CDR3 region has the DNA TGTGCCAGCAGCTTTCTAGCGGGAGTAACGGTGGAGCAGTTCTTC.

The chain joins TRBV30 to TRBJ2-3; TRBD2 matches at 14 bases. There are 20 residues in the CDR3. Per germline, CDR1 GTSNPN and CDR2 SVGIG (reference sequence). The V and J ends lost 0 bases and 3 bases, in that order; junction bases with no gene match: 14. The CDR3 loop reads CAWSVRTHGLAGGGTDTQYF. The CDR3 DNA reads TGTGCCTGGAGTGTTCGGACCCACGGACTAGCGGGGGGAGGGACAGATACGCAGTATTTT.

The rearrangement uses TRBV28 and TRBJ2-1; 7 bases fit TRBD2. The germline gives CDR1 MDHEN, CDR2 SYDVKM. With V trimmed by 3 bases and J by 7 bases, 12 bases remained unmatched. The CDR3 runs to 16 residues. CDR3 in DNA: TGTGCCAGCAGTTTGCAAGCGGGGTCCCCCTGGAATGAGCAGTTCTTC. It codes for CASSLQAGSPWNEQFF.

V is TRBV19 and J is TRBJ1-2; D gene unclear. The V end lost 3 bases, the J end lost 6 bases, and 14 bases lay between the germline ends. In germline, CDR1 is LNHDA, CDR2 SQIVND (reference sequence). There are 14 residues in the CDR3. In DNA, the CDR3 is TGTGCCAGTAGTATGTGGACGGGGAATAATGGCTACACCTTC. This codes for CASSMWTGNNGYTF.

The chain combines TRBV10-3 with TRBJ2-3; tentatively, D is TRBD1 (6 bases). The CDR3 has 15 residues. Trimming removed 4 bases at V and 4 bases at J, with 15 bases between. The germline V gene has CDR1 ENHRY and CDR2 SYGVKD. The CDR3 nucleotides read TGTGCCATCAGTGCCAGCGCACAGGGCGCAGATACGCAGTATTTT. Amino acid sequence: CAISASAQGADTQYF.

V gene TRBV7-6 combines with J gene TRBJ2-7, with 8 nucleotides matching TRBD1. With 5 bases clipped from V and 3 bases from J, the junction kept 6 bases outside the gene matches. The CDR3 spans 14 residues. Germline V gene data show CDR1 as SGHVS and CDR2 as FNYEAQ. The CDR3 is CASSASTGVYEQYF. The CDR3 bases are TGTGCCAGCAGCGCCTCGACAGGGGTCTACGAGCAGTACTTC.

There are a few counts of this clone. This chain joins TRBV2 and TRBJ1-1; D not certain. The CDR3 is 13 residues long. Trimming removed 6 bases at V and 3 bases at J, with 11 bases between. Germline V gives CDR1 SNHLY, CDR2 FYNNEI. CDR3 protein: CASRVGEDTEAFF. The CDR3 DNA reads TGTGCCAGCAGAGTGGGAGAAGACACTGAAGCTTTCTTT. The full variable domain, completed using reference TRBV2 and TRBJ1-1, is EPEVTQTPSHQVTQMGQEVILRCVPISNHLYFYWYRQILGQKVEFLVSFYNNEISEKSEIFDDQFSVERPDGSNFTLKIRSTKLEDSAMYFCASRVGEDTEAFFGQGTRLTVV.